The 30 T cell receptor beta chains presented below share a single source sample, sequenced in a study of shared clonotypes between healthy human individuals. Generated by immunoSEQ multiplex PCR, the TCRdb table keeps only in-frame clones and is missing some. Altogether roughly 2.5 million clones are present, roughly 92% being singletons, with the ten largest covering roughly 0.13%. Sequencing was done on a sample of naive CD4+ T cells sorted from blood. Subset meaning: CD45RA+ positively selected. These receptors originate from a man between 18 and 35 years old in good health.

This chain uses TRBV14 with TRBJ1-6; 7 positions match TRBD1. The junction had 10 bases not matched to a gene; V was cut back by 2 bases and J by 0 bases. The CDR3 covers 19 residues. Per germline, CDR1 SGHDN and CDR2 FVKESK. The CDR3: CASSQFWDRHSSYNSPLHF. The CDR3 nucleotides are TGTGCCAGCAGCCAATTCTGGGACAGACACAGCTCCTATAATTCACCCCTCCACTTT.

The chain employs TRBV5-1 and TRBJ2-3, with 8 bases aligning to TRBD2. The CDR3 runs to 13 residues. Trimming removed 0 bases from V and 11 bases from J; junction bases left unmatched: 5. Germline CDR1 reads SGHRS; CDR2 reads YFSETQ. DNA of the CDR3: TGCGCCAGCAGCTTGGAGCGGGGGATAATGCAGTATTTT. Translated, it gives CASSLERGIMQYF.

The rearrangement joins TRBV5-1 to TRBJ2-1, with TRBD2 matching 11 bases. The V and J ends lost 4 bases and 5 bases, in that order; junction bases with no gene match: 8. The germline gives CDR1 SGHRS, CDR2 YFSETQ. The CDR3 is made up of 16 amino acids. CDR3 sequence reads: CASSPSLAGAHNEQFF. The CDR3 bases are TGCGCCAGCAGCCCTTCACTAGCGGGAGCACACAATGAGCAGTTCTTC. Combining the CDR3 with reference TRBV5-1 and TRBJ2-1 gives the whole variable domain KAGVTQTPRYLIKTRGQQVTLSCSPISGHRSVSWYQQTPGQGLQFLFEYFSETQRNKGNFPGRFSGRQFSNSRSEMNVSTLELGDSALYLCASSPSLAGAHNEQFFGPGTRLTVL.

V and J are TRBV18 and TRBJ2-7; 11 bases line up with TRBD1. The J segment lost 4 bases and the V segment lost 0 bases, leaving 8 bases of the junction unmatched. The CDR3 is 17 amino acids. Germline CDR1 and CDR2: KGHSH and LQKENI. The CDR3 region has the DNA TGTGCCAGCTCACCACCCGGGCTGGGACAGGGGGTTTACGAGCAGTACTTC. It translates to CASSPPGLGQGVYEQYF.

The gene calls are TRBV6-6 and TRBJ2-3; D not resolved. V lost 7 bases and J lost 4, with 9 bases in between. Germline assignment: CDR1 MNHNY and CDR2 SVGAGI (reference sequence). The CDR3 has 12 amino acids. The CDR3 loop reads CASMSSADTQYF. The DNA for the CDR3 is TGTGCCAGCATGTCGAGCGCAGATACGCAGTATTTT.

Points on this clone: Within the sample, other DNA sequences also encode this same CDR3. V gene TRBV10-3 combines with J gene TRBJ2-5; 9 bases agree with TRBD1. Germline V gene sequence: CDR1 ENHRY, CDR2 SYGVKD. The V and J ends lost 4 bases and 5 bases, in that order; junction bases with no gene match: 5. This CDR3 has 14 amino acids. CDR3 sequence: CAISVGTGQETQYF. The DNA for the CDR3 is TGTGCCATCAGTGTAGGGACAGGGCAGGAGACCCAGTACTTC.

This clone was recorded only once. The rearrangement links TRBV5-1 to TRBJ2-2; TRBD1 matches at 9 bases. The germline V gene has CDR1 SGHRS and CDR2 YFSETQ. The CDR3 loop spans 16 amino acids. The J segment lost 5 bases and the V segment lost 0 bases, leaving 5 bases of the junction unmatched. The CDR3 protein is CASSLVPGQGTGELFF. Written as DNA, the CDR3 is TGCGCCAGCAGCTTGGTACCGGGACAGGGTACCGGGGAGCTGTTTTTT.

This chain connects TRBV5-1 to TRBJ1-2; maybe TRBD1 (5 bases). Germline-derived CDR1 and CDR2 are SGHRS and YFSETQ. This CDR3 has 15 residues. Between the trimmed V and J ends, which lost 0 bases and 3 bases, there was a span of 12 bases. The CDR3 sequence: CASSLVGAGDYGYTF. The DNA for the CDR3 is TGCGCCAGCAGCTTGGTCGGGGCGGGGGACTATGGCTACACCTTC.

The genes are TRBV6-5 and TRBJ2-7; D might be TRBD1 (6 bases). The CDR3 is 14 residues long. From germline, CDR1 is MNHEY and CDR2 SVGAGI. Trimming stripped 7 bases from V and 5 bases from J, with 18 bases between. The CDR3 DNA reads TGTGCCAGCATGCGGGCCAGGGGCAATGACGAGCAGTACTTC. It yields the protein CASMRARGNDEQYF.

CDR3 DNA: TGTGCCAGCAGTGGCCCTCTTGCGGGGAGCTCCTACGAGCAGTACTTC. As protein: CASSGPLAGSSYEQYF. The chain carries TRBV27 and TRBJ2-7; D perhaps matches TRBD2 (6 bases). Germline CDR1 is MNHEY and CDR2 is SMNVEV (reference sequence). V was trimmed by 5 bases and J by 0 bases, leaving 17 bases between them. The CDR3 extends over 16 amino acids.

Regarding this clone: Other DNA sequences in this specimen translate into the identical CDR3. The V gene is TRBV18, the J gene TRBJ2-6; no clear D. Germline V lookup: CDR1 KGHSH, CDR2 LQKENI. With 3 bases removed from V and 2 bases from J, the gap between germline ends came to 2 bases. The CDR3 contains 13 residues. CDR3 region: CASSPAGANVLTF. The CDR3 region has the DNA TGTGCCAGCTCACCTGCTGGGGCCAACGTCCTGACTTTC.

The V and J genes are TRBV30 and TRBJ1-2; the D is unclear. V was pared by 6 bases and J by 2 bases, with 16 bases between. CDR1 GTSNPN and CDR2 SVGIG come from the germline V gene (reference sequence). The CDR3 sequence is 14 residues long. For the CDR3, the DNA is TGTGCCTGCCAAGTGAGGCCGGAGAACTATGGCTACACCTTC. Amino acid sequence: CACQVRPENYGYTF. Full variable domain (rest looked up from reference TRBV30 and TRBJ1-2): SQTIHQWPATLVQPVGSPLSLECTVEGTSNPNLYWYRQAAGRGLQLLFYSVGIGQISSEVPQNLSASRPQDRQFILSSKKLLLSDSGFYLCACQVRPENYGYTFGSGTRLTVV.

The chain combines TRBV5-1 with TRBJ2-3, with D hard to call. Trimming cost V 5 bases and J 2 bases, with 15 bases left between them. This CDR3 comprises 15 residues. Germline CDR1 reads SGHRS; CDR2 reads YFSETQ. CDR3 loop: CASSLEGENTDTQYF. The CDR3 coding sequence is TGCGCCAGCAGTTTAGAAGGTGAAAACACAGATACGCAGTATTTT. Variable domain in full (rest from reference TRBV5-1 and TRBJ2-3): KAGVTQTPRYLIKTRGQQVTLSCSPISGHRSVSWYQQTPGQGLQFLFEYFSETQRNKGNFPGRFSGRQFSNSRSEMNVSTLELGDSALYLCASSLEGENTDTQYFGPGTRLTVL.

Turning to this clone: This CDR3 is also generated by other DNA sequences in the sample. The chain is built from TRBV18 and TRBJ2-5; the match to TRBD1 covers 8 bases. The ends lost 3 bases at V and 5 bases at J; junction bases unmatched: 5. Germline V gene lookup returns CDR1 KGHSH and CDR2 LQKENI. This CDR3 has 14 amino acids. The CDR3, as DNA: TGTGCCAGCTCACCGCAGGGGGCTGGGGAGACCCAGTACTTC. As protein: CASSPQGAGETQYF.

This chain connects TRBV5-4 to TRBJ2-1, with 13 nucleotides matching TRBD2. Germline assignment: CDR1 SGHNT and CDR2 YYREEE (reference sequence). V lost 2 bases, J lost 1 base, and 6 bases stayed unmatched. The CDR3 runs to 18 residues. The CDR3 nucleotides read TGTGCCAGCAGCTTCCGGACTAGCGGGAGAGGATCCTACAATGAGCAGTTCTTC. This gives the protein CASSFRTSGRGSYNEQFF.

Only one count was recorded for this clone. The chain uses TRBV29-1 and TRBJ1-5, with D tentatively TRBD1 (6 bases). The ends were cut back, 0 bases at V and 3 bases at J, with 18 bases in the middle. Germline V lookup: CDR1 SQVTM, CDR2 ANQGSEA. This CDR3 is built from 17 residues. In nucleotides, the CDR3 is TGCAGCGTTGAAGATTGTGGGTTGACAGGTCCCAATCAGCCCCAGCATTTT. This encodes CSVEDCGLTGPNQPQHF.

The chain uses TRBV7-9 and TRBJ2-1; no definite D call. This CDR3 region has 12 residues. Deletions cut 1 base from V and 5 bases from J, with 3 bases between. Germline V gene data show CDR1 as SEHNR and CDR2 as FQNEAQ (reference sequence). The CDR3 loop is CASSLGNNEQFF. CDR3 DNA: TGTGCCAGCAGCTTAGGTAACAATGAGCAGTTCTTC.

On this clone itself: This sample includes further DNA sequences coding for the same CDR3. CDR3 in amino acids: CASSPGTDNQPQHF. The DNA of the CDR3 is TGTGCCAGCAGCCCCGGGACAGACAATCAGCCCCAGCATTTT. V and J are TRBV7-9 and TRBJ1-5, with 7 bases lining up with TRBD1. Germline CDR1 SEHNR, CDR2 FQNEAQ (reference sequence). The length of the CDR3 is 14 residues. Trimming at V came to 5 bases and at J to 3 bases, leaving 4 bases not matched to a gene.

The chain has TRBV5-4 and TRBJ1-1, with D perhaps TRBD1 (6 bases). Trimming took off 0 bases at V and 2 bases at J, with 8 bases between the two ends. CDR1 SGHNT and CDR2 YYREEE come from the germline V gene (reference sequence). This CDR3 is 14 amino acids long. The CDR3 DNA is TGTGCCAGCAGCTTGGCGGACAGTAACACTGAAGCTTTCTTT. Translating it yields CASSLADSNTEAFF.

This clone was seen once. This rearrangement joins TRBV5-5 to TRBJ2-5; 11 nucleotides align to TRBD2. The CDR3 length is 15 residues. V trimming: 4 bases; J trimming: 4 bases; junction bases outside the gene matches: 6. Germline assignment: CDR1 SGHKS and CDR2 YYEKEE (reference sequence). The CDR3 sequence is CASSLRGTSGETQYF. In DNA, the CDR3 is TGTGCCAGCAGCCTACGCGGGACTAGCGGAGAGACCCAGTACTTC.

The gene calls are TRBV19 and TRBJ2-7; no definite D call. CDR3 size: 14 residues. CDR1 is LNHDA, CDR2 SQIVND, per germline (reference sequence). The germline V and J ends were trimmed by 2 bases and 4 bases, with 12 bases remaining between them. The CDR3 DNA is TGTGCCAGTAGTATAAGGCACGATGGGTACGAGCAGTACTTC. Amino acids: CASSIRHDGYEQYF.

The chain combines TRBV11-2 with TRBJ1-1; TRBD1 matches 7 bases. The CDR3 is 13 residues long. Looked up from germline, CDR1 is SGHAT and CDR2 is FQNNGV. After removal of 6 bases from V and 7 bases from J, the junction contained 8 bases not matched to a gene. The CDR3 loop reads CASRLQGRGEAFF. The CDR3 DNA reads TGTGCCAGCAGACTACAGGGGAGGGGTGAAGCTTTCTTT.

Comment on this clone: Other DNA sequences in this specimen translate into the identical CDR3. The rearrangement joins TRBV10-3 to TRBJ2-7; D tentatively reads TRBD1 or TRBD2 (6 bases each). The CDR3 totals 15 residues. Trimming pared 2 bases from V and 1 base from J, leaving 12 bases between. Germline V lookup: CDR1 ENHRY, CDR2 SYGVKD. The CDR3 loop is CAISEAGGASYEQYF. The DNA for the CDR3 is TGTGCCATCAGTGAGGCCGGGGGCGCATCCTACGAGCAGTACTTC.

The chain combines TRBV2 with TRBJ2-7; D possibly uses TRBD1 or TRBD2 (5 bases each). The CDR3 is made up of 15 amino acids. V gave up 7 bases and J gave up 9 bases, with 25 bases separating them. Germline-derived CDR1 and CDR2 are SNHLY and FYNNEI. The CDR3 protein is CASNRRDPDFAGQYF. CDR3 nucleotide sequence: TGTGCCAGCAACCGCCGGGACCCCGATTTCGCGGGGCAGTACTTC.

The genes are TRBV18 and TRBJ2-6; possible D gene TRBD2, 5 bases. Per germline, CDR1 KGHSH and CDR2 LQKENI. Trimming removed 6 bases from V and 4 bases from J, with 19 bases in between. The CDR3 extends over 17 amino acids. For the CDR3, the DNA is TGTGCCAGCTCTCCTGGGTACCCTTCGGGAGGGGCCAACGTCCTGACTTTC. Translated: CASSPGYPSGGANVLTF.

CDR3 in DNA: TGTGCCAGCAGCTTGGGACTAGCGGGGGGGCGAGAGACCCAGTACTTC. Translated, it gives CASSLGLAGGRETQYF. The rearrangement links TRBV7-6 to TRBJ2-5, with 16 bases aligning to TRBD2. The junction had 2 bases not matched to a gene; V was cut back by 3 bases and J by 4 bases. This CDR3 comprises 16 residues. Germline V gives CDR1 SGHVS, CDR2 FNYEAQ.

The V gene is TRBV5-5, the J gene TRBJ1-5, with D possibly matching TRBD1 (6 bases). V lost 0 bases, J lost 7 bases, and 17 bases lay in between. The germline CDR1 and CDR2 sequences are SGHKS and YYEKEE (reference sequence). The CDR3 covers 16 residues. The CDR3 protein is CASSLAGTHMGQPQHF. The CDR3 nucleotides read TGTGCCAGCAGCTTGGCCGGGACACATATGGGCCAGCCCCAGCATTTT.

The chain joins TRBV7-2 to TRBJ1-1; D is unresolved. Germline CDR1 SGHTA, CDR2 FQGNSA. The CDR3 runs to 14 residues. V was trimmed by 0 bases and J by 4 bases, leaving 9 bases between them. The CDR3 loop is CASSLATGFTEAFF. The CDR3 DNA sequence: TGTGCCAGCAGCTTAGCCACCGGGTTCACTGAAGCTTTCTTT.

The V and J genes are TRBV29-1 and TRBJ2-1, with D possibly matching TRBD2 (5 bases). The germline CDR1 and CDR2 sequences are SQVTM and ANQGSEA. The CDR3 runs 12 residues. V was cut by 6 bases and J by 5 bases, with 11 bases left in between. The CDR3 region is CSVGRANNEQFF. The DNA for the CDR3 is TGCAGCGTAGGGCGGGCCAACAATGAGCAGTTCTTC.

This rearrangement joins TRBV30 to TRBJ1-6; D is possibly TRBD1 (5 bases). The V gene's germline CDR1 is GTSNPN and CDR2 SVGIG (reference sequence). The CDR3 sequence is 14 residues long. Trimming shortened V by 1 base and J by 10 bases, and 14 bases separated the two germline ends. This chain's CDR3 is CAWSAGIPGSPLHF. CDR3 DNA: TGTGCCTGGAGTGCGGGGATTCCAGGGTCACCCCTCCACTTT.